Below, 5 T cell receptor beta chains from the same sample are listed, as sequenced in a study of blood T cell repertoires in COVID-19. Assay used: immunoSEQ multiplex PCR; TCRdb lists only in-frame clones, some missing. The profile shows some 150,000 clones, over 80% of them singletons. The sample was peripheral blood. The source is a woman aged 50 to 60 with acute or convalescent COVID-19.

This clone showed up just once. This rearrangement joins TRBV10-3 to TRBJ1-2; D is unclear. Deletions cut 3 bases from V and 6 bases from J, with 11 bases between. The CDR3 spans 13 residues. Per the germline V gene, CDR1 is ENHRY and CDR2 is SYGVKD. The CDR3 sequence is CAISDPGLDGYTF. CDR3 nucleotides: TGTGCCATCAGTGACCCCGGACTGGATGGCTACACCTTC.

This clone was found once. The V and J genes are TRBV3-1 (or the pseudogene TRBV3-2) and TRBJ2-1, with a tentative D call TRBD2 (5 bases). In germline, CDR1 is LGHDT, CDR2 YNNKEL (reference sequence). CDR3 length: 16 amino acids. Trimming shortened V by 4 bases and J by 6 bases, and 19 bases separated the two germline ends. The CDR3 region has the DNA TGTGCCAGCAGCCGAAAGATAGGCGGCGGACTCAATGAGCAGTTCTTC. Its protein product is CASSRKIGGGLNEQFF.

This clone showed up just once. This sequence joins TRBV7-7 and TRBJ2-2; 9 bases fit TRBD2. The J segment lost 1 base and the V segment lost 5 bases, leaving 11 bases of the junction unmatched. The germline V gene encodes CDR1 SSHAT and CDR2 FNYEAQ (reference sequence). The CDR3 is made up of 18 amino acids. CDR3 DNA: TGTGCCAGCAGCCCCCAAATATCGACTAGCGGGAACACCGGGGAGCTGTTTTTT. Translated, it gives CASSPQISTSGNTGELFF.

The DNA of the CDR3 is TGTGCCAGCAGGCTAAGGAGGGCCTCTAACTATGGCTACACCTTC. Translating it yields CASRLRRASNYGYTF. The chain links TRBV28 to TRBJ1-2; D ambiguous. Germline CDR1 reads MDHEN; CDR2 reads SYDVKM. There are 15 residues in the CDR3. Trimming took 6 bases from V and 0 from J, leaving 14 bases between them.

The CDR3 DNA reads as TGTGCCAGCCGAACTGGACAGTTTGAAAAACTGTTTTTT. Translated, it gives CASRTGQFEKLFF. The V gene is TRBV7-2, the J gene TRBJ1-4, with D possibly TRBD1 on 6 matching bases. V lost 8 bases to trimming and J lost 7 bases, with 14 bases between them. The CDR3 runs to 13 residues. The germline V gene encodes CDR1 SGHTA and CDR2 FQGNSA.